This T cell receptor (beta chain) originates from a study of graft-versus-host responses after intestinal transplantation. Across the whole study: Grafts that recipients had were multivisceral, liver-intestinal, or isolated intestinal transplants. Anti-thymocyte globulin induction was given to all recipients, followed by tacrolimus and steroids for three to four years.

With regard to this clone: What it recognizes is unknown.

TCRdb's table, derived via immunoSEQ multiplex PCR, lists solely in-frame clones and lacks some. The table lists 130,000 or so clones, 80% to 95% of them singletons. Trimming removed 2 bases from V and 2 bases from J, with 8 bases in between. The CDR3 has 14 residues. Germline V lookup: CDR1 LNHDA, CDR2 SQIVND (reference sequence). The clonotype originates from a human donor who received an intestinal transplant. The chain joins TRBV19 to TRBJ2-3; D perhaps matches TRBD1 (5 bases). The sample here was unstimulated CD4+ T cells sorted from spleen or lymph node cells, taken before intestinal transplant. This CDR3 reads CASSIQGATDTQYF. The CDR3 DNA is TGTGCCAGTAGTATACAGGGTGCCACAGATACGCAGTATTTT.